The rows below give T cell receptor beta chains drawn from one sample of a study of T cells after yellow fever vaccination. TCRdb called the 5' RACE reads again in MiXCR, with one record for every CDR3 protein. Here the sample spans around 550,000 distinct CDR3 sequences, 15% to 20% being singletons. The source was PBMCs, collected 15 days after the yellow fever booster vaccination. These TCRs come from a man under 40 who received the YFV17D yellow fever vaccine. The CDR3 runs from the conserved cysteine through the conserved F or W. The D gene is left open where the match is weak. Clone size is not always given. Where it is, it says once, few, many or a class for expanded clones.

abundance	len	d_gene	v_gene	j_gene	CDR3nt	CDR3aa
-	13	TRBD1	TRBV15	TRBJ2-1	TGTGCCACCAGCAGAGATCGGCCCGGGACAGGGCTCTTC	CATSRDRPGTGLF
few	15	-	TRBV12-3/TRBV12-4	TRBJ2-2	TGTGCCAGCAGTTTAGTCTCGAAGGTCACCGGGGAGCTGTTTTTT	CASSLVSKVTGELFF
many	14	TRBD1	TRBV7-2	TRBJ2-1	TGTGCCAGCAGCTCAGGGGGAAGCTACAATGAGCAGTTCTTC	CASSSGGSYNEQFF
few	15	TRBD2	TRBV2	TRBJ2-2	TGTGCCAGCAGTCCTAGCGGGGTCAACACCGGGGAGCTGTTTTTT	CASSPSGVNTGELFF
-	14	-	TRBV10-3	TRBJ2-3	TGTGCCATCAGACGGGAGAAAGGAACAGATACGCAGTATTTT	CAIRREKGTDTQYF
-	16	-	TRBV10-3	TRBJ1-1	TGTGCCATCAGTAACCTCCCAAGACCTATGAACACTGAAGCTTTCTTT	CAISNLPRPMNTEAFF
few	19	TRBD2	TRBV14	TRBJ2-1	TGTGCCAGCAGCCAAGTTAGAGGACTAGCGGGAGTTCTTAACAATGAGCAGTTCTTC	CASSQVRGLAGVLNNEQFF
few	12	-	TRBV20-1	TRBJ2-2	TGCAGTGCTAGAGGGAGTGCCGGGGAGCTGTTTTTT	CSARGSAGELFF
-	16	-	TRBV20-1	TRBJ2-7	TGCAGTGCAACCTCGATTTTAGGTCAGCAAATCTACGAGCAGTACTTC	CSATSILGQQIYEQYF
few	15	-	TRBV12-3/TRBV12-4	TRBJ2-3	TGTGCCAGCAGTCCCTTGGCCTACTCGACAGATACGCAGTATTTT	CASSPLAYSTDTQYF
few	12	-	TRBV4-3	TRBJ2-2	TGCGCCAGCAGCCAAGACCACGGGGAGCTGTTTTTT	CASSQDHGELFF
-	14	-	TRBV7-9	TRBJ2-7	TGTGCCAGCAGCCGCGGAGAAGGGTCCCACGAGCAGTACTTC	CASSRGEGSHEQYF
-	17	TRBD1	TRBV19	TRBJ1-4	TGTGCCAGTAGTAGAAGGGGGCGTCAAGCAACTAATGAAAAACTGTTTTTT	CASSRRGRQATNEKLFF
few	15	TRBD1	TRBV25-1	TRBJ2-5	TGTGCCAGCAGTGAACCCGGGACAGGGGGGAAGACCCAGTACTTC	CASSEPGTGGKTQYF
-	14	-	TRBV6-1	TRBJ2-6	TGTGCCAGCACGCGGTCGTCTGGGGCCAACGTCCTGACTTTC	CASTRSSGANVLTF
-	17	-	TRBV15	TRBJ1-6	TGTGCCACCAGCAGAGAAAAACCGGACCCATATAATTCACCCCTCCACTTT	CATSREKPDPYNSPLHF
-	16	TRBD1	TRBV29-1	TRBJ1-1	TGCAGCGTTAGCAGACTCCGGGACAGTAGGAACACTGAAGCTTTCTTT	CSVSRLRDSRNTEAFF
-	11	-	TRBV10-3	TRBJ2-3	TGTGCCATCGGGTACACAGATACGCAGTATTTT	CAIGYTDTQYF
many	15	TRBD2	TRBV6-2/TRBV6-3	TRBJ2-7	TGTGCCAGCAGCGCGCGACTAGCGGGCTCCTACGAGCAGTACTTC	CASSARLAGSYEQYF
-	15	TRBD1	TRBV6-2/TRBV6-3	TRBJ2-5	TGTGCCAGCAGTTACAACAGGGGGCTTCAAGAGACCCAGTACTTC	CASSYNRGLQETQYF
-	14	-	TRBV5-6	TRBJ2-5	TGTGCCAGCAGCTGGAGGGGGGGTGGTGAGACCCAGTACTTC	CASSWRGGGETQYF
-	16	-	TRBV7-2	TRBJ2-1	TGTGCCAGCAGCTTGGGACCCCTTCTCTCCTACAATGAGCAGTTCTTC	CASSLGPLLSYNEQFF
few	16	TRBD2	TRBV28	TRBJ2-5	TGTGCCAGCAGTTCCTACCTAGCGGGAGGTGGGGAGACCCAGTACTTC	CASSSYLAGGGETQYF
-	18	-	TRBV4-2	TRBJ2-4	TGTGCCAGCAGCCAAGAATCGCCAGGGTCTATAGCCAAAAACATTCAGTACTTC	CASSQESPGSIAKNIQYF
few	15	-	TRBV12-3/TRBV12-4	TRBJ2-4	TGTGCCAGCAGTTTAGCGTCCAGGGGGGGGGTCATTCAGTACTTC	CASSLASRGGVIQYF
-	14	TRBD2	TRBV5-1	TRBJ2-1	TGCGCCAGCAGCTTGGGGGGGGGTTATGATGAGCAGTTCTTC	CASSLGGGYDEQFF
-	12	-	TRBV7-2	TRBJ1-2	TGTGCCAGCAGGGGTCAGGGTGTCGGCTACACCTTC	CASRGQGVGYTF
few	12	-	TRBV18	TRBJ2-7	TGTGCCAGCGCGGACGGGTTGGGCGAGCAGTACTTC	CASADGLGEQYF
-	14	TRBD1	TRBV5-1	TRBJ2-3	TGCGCCAGCACAACAGGGGTCTACACAGATACGCAGTATTTT	CASTTGVYTDTQYF
-	15	TRBD2	TRBV29-1	TRBJ2-5	TGCAGCGTCGGGCGGAGCGGGAGAGAGGGAGAGACCCAGTACTTC	CSVGRSGREGETQYF
-	15	-	TRBV11-1	TRBJ2-3	TGTGCCAGCAGCCCAGGAGACAGTCTCACAGATACGCAGTATTTT	CASSPGDSLTDTQYF
once	17	TRBD1	TRBV18	TRBJ2-3	TGTGCCAGCTCACCACAACAGGGGTCCCCTAGCACAGATACGCAGTATTTT	CASSPQQGSPSTDTQYF
few	17	TRBD2	TRBV7-8	TRBJ2-7	TGTGCCAGCAGCTTAGAGAGGGGGTTTAGCGGGAGTTACGAGCAGTACTTC	CASSLERGFSGSYEQYF
few	13	-	TRBV6-5	TRBJ1-2	TGTGCCAGCAGTTACTCCCGGGACTATGGCTACACCTTC	CASSYSRDYGYTF
few	13	-	TRBV10-3	TRBJ1-1	TGTGCCATCAGTGGAATAGTGAACACTGAAGCTTTCTTT	CAISGIVNTEAFF
-	14	-	TRBV7-2	TRBJ1-4	TGTGCCAGCAGCTTATCAGGGTTTGGGGAAAAACTGTTTTTT	CASSLSGFGEKLFF
-	14	-	TRBV5-8	TRBJ2-7	TGTGCCAGCAGCTCGGACCTCTTCTCCTACGAGCAGTACTTC	CASSSDLFSYEQYF
-	14	-	TRBV6-2/TRBV6-3	TRBJ2-5	TGTGCCAGCAGCTCGAACTCGGCCCGGGAGACCCAGTACTTC	CASSSNSARETQYF
few	13	-	TRBV28	TRBJ2-5	TGTGCCAGCAGGATAGGGTTAGTGGAGACCCAGTACTTC	CASRIGLVETQYF
-	19	TRBD2	TRBV29-1	TRBJ2-1	TGCAGCGTTGCGGGGTCCCAGGTGCCAGGGACTAGCGGGTACAATGAGCAGTTCTTC	CSVAGSQVPGTSGYNEQFF
-	14	-	TRBV5-1	TRBJ1-2	TGCGCCAGCAGCTCGACTAACAGGGATCCGGGCTACACCTTC	CASSSTNRDPGYTF
-	15	-	TRBV9	TRBJ2-7	TGTGCCAGCAGCTCCGGTGCGCGGGGAGGCTACGAGCAGTACTTC	CASSSGARGGYEQYF
few	16	-	TRBV12-3/TRBV12-4	TRBJ2-2	TGTGCCAGCAGTTTGGGGGTCAGGAAGGCCACCGGGGAGCTGTTTTTT	CASSLGVRKATGELFF
-	15	TRBD1	TRBV12-3/TRBV12-4	TRBJ2-1	TGTGCCAGCAGTTTCGGGACAGGGGGCTACAATGAGCAGTTCTTC	CASSFGTGGYNEQFF
few	14	-	TRBV15	TRBJ2-3	TGTGCCACCAGCAGAGCGCCCGTCACAGATACGCAGTATTTT	CATSRAPVTDTQYF
-	11	-	TRBV20-1	TRBJ2-7	TGCAGTGCGAGACTGGACGCGGCGCAGTACTTC	CSARLDAAQYF
few	15	-	TRBV12-3/TRBV12-4	TRBJ1-5	TGTGCCAGCAGTTTAGTGGGCAGCTTAAGTCAGCCCCAGCATTTT	CASSLVGSLSQPQHF
-	18	-	TRBV10-3	TRBJ2-7	TGTGCCATCAGTGAGTATTTGGGGGAGGACGACGGGCACTACGAGCAGTACTTC	CAISEYLGEDDGHYEQYF